Listed here are 30 T cell receptor beta chains from one sample, sequenced in a study of T cell repertoires in aging, cancer and after chemotherapy. Multiplex touch-down PCR with TRB-A/B primers amplified rearranged V-D-J TRB sequences. TCRdb reprocessed the multiplex PCR reads via MiXCR and lists one record per CDR3 protein. This table has 6,500 to 9,500 distinct CDR3 sequences, roughly 25% appearing once. TCR beta rearrangements were amplified from peripheral blood genomic DNA. The sample consisted of blood. Receptors were obtained from a human donor with a blood cancer.

In this sample, this clonotype is medium-sized. The genes are TRBV19 and TRBJ1-2; 7 positions agree with TRBD1. This CDR3 is built from 15 residues. Germline V CDR1 and CDR2: LNHDA, SQIVND (reference sequence). V dropped 4 bases and J dropped 5; count of bases not matched to a gene: 10. DNA of the CDR3: TGTGCCAGTAGTAGAGGGCCCTGGGACAGTTATGGCTACACCTTC. It yields the protein CASSRGPWDSYGYTF.

The chain combines TRBV7-9 with TRBJ2-7; 8 bases are a match to TRBD2. The CDR3 spans 17 residues. The trim removed 3 bases at V and 6 bases at J, leaving 16 bases unmatched. Germline lookup yields CDR1 SEHNR and CDR2 FQNEAQ (reference sequence). The CDR3 bases are TGTGCCAGCAGCTTTCTTCGGGAGGGCCCCTCGCAATGCGAGCAGTACTTC. Its protein product is CASSFLREGPSQCEQYF. Based on the CDR3 plus reference TRBV7-9 and TRBJ2-7, the full variable domain is DTGVSQNPRHKITKRGQNVTFRCDPISEHNRLYWYRQTLGQGPEFLTYFQNEAQLEKSRLLSDRFSAERPKGSFSTLEIQRTEQGDSAMYLCASSFLREGPSQCEQYFGPGTRLTVT.

The rearrangement links TRBV20-1 to TRBJ2-7; 7 nucleotides line up with TRBD2. Per the germline V gene, CDR1 is DFQATT and CDR2 is SNEGSKA (reference sequence). This CDR3 is built from 11 residues. Written as DNA, the CDR3 is TGCGGCTGCGGGACTATCTACGAGCAGTACTTC. Its protein product is CGCGTIYEQYF.

This clonotype is medium-sized. The rearrangement uses TRBV18 and TRBJ2-7, with D perhaps TRBD1 (5 bases). Germline V gene sequence: CDR1 KGHSH, CDR2 LQKENI. V shed 3 bases and J shed 1 base, with 10 bases lying between them. This CDR3 has 14 residues. The CDR3 sequence: CASSPQGASYEQYF. The CDR3 coding sequence is TGTGCCAGCTCACCGCAAGGGGCGTCCTACGAGCAGTACTTC.

The chain recombines TRBV7-2 with TRBJ2-1; 9 bases fit TRBD2. This CDR3 comprises 18 residues. Trimming removed 2 bases from V and 4 bases from J; junction bases left unmatched: 12. The V gene's germline CDR1 is SGHTA and CDR2 FQGNSA. In DNA, the CDR3 is TGTGCCAGCAGCTTATGGGCGGGGGGGCTTCCTACTTACAATGAGCAGTTCTTC. It translates to CASSLWAGGLPTYNEQFF.

The rearrangement uses TRBV20-1 and TRBJ2-4, with D hard to call. CDR3 length equals 17 residues. CDR1 is DFQATT, CDR2 SNEGSKA, per germline (reference sequence). V gave up 2 bases and J gave up 0 bases, with 17 bases separating them. The CDR3 DNA follows: TGCAGTGCTAGACCCGGTGAAGGTTGGGGAGCCAAAAACATTCAGTACTTC. Amino acid sequence: CSARPGEGWGAKNIQYF.

This clonotype was seen more than once but under ten times. The V call is TRBV4-3, the J call TRBJ2-7, with 9 bases lining up with TRBD1. After removal of 5 bases from V and 1 base from J, the junction contained 6 bases not matched to a gene. Looked up from germline, CDR1 is LGHNA and CDR2 is YSLEER. CDR3 size: 15 residues. The chain's CDR3 is CASSVQGAGSYEQYF. CDR3 nucleotide sequence: TGCGCCAGCAGCGTACAGGGGGCAGGTTCCTACGAGCAGTACTTC.

This clonotype is deemed large. CDR3: CSVAEAGSLGFF. The CDR3 bases are TGCAGCGTCGCCGAAGCAGGGTCCTTGGGGTTCTTC. The rearrangement links TRBV29-1 to TRBJ2-1; a weak D match, TRBD1 (5 bases). The length of the CDR3 is 12 residues. Germline lookup yields CDR1 SQVTM and CDR2 ANQGSEA. V gave up 6 bases and J gave up 15 bases, with 21 bases separating them.

This clonotype was detected many times. The chain is built from TRBV5-1 and TRBJ2-2, with D perhaps assigned TRBD1 or TRBD2 (5 bases each). V was trimmed by 2 bases and J by 4 bases, leaving 12 bases between them. The length of the CDR3 is 15 residues. CDR1 and CDR2 (germline): SGHRS, YFSETQ. CDR3 protein: CASSLWGAGTGELFF. The CDR3 DNA sequence: TGCGCCAGCAGCTTATGGGGCGCGGGCACCGGGGAGCTGTTTTTT.

Relative to its sample, this clonotype is medium-sized (0.01 to 0.1%). The chain links TRBV19 to TRBJ2-5; 7 bases match TRBD2. The CDR3 is made up of 13 amino acids. Germline assignment: CDR1 LNHDA and CDR2 SQIVND (reference sequence). Losses at the gene ends were 6 bases for V and 4 bases for J; bases not matched to a gene: 5. DNA for the CDR3: TGTGCCAGTAGCGGACTAGAAGGAGAGACCCAGTACTTC. Residues: CASSGLEGETQYF.

The sample holds one count of this clonotype. Since a much larger clone is just one base distant, this may be a read error. The CDR3: CASSKGLSSGNTIYF. CDR3 nucleotide sequence: TGTGCCAGTAGCAAGGGACTCAGCTCTGGAAACACCATATATTTT. The V and J genes are TRBV19 and TRBJ1-3, with D possibly matching TRBD1 (5 bases). Trimming pared 6 bases from V and 0 bases from J, leaving 12 bases between. The CDR3 consists of 15 residues. In germline, CDR1 is LNHDA, CDR2 SQIVND (reference sequence). The full variable domain, rest sourced from reference TRBV19 and TRBJ1-3, is DGGITQSPKYLFRKEGQNVTLSCEQNLNHDAMYWYRQDPGQGLRLIYYSQIVNDFQKGDIAEGYSVSREKKESFPLTVTSAQKNPTAFYLCASSKGLSSGNTIYFGEGSWLTVV.

This clonotype was counted a few times. The rearrangement joins TRBV6-6 to TRBJ1-2, with 8 bases aligning to TRBD1. Germline V CDR1 and CDR2: MNHNY, SVGAGI (reference sequence). The V and J ends lost 6 bases and 7 bases, in that order; junction bases with no gene match: 7. The CDR3 has 13 amino acids. The CDR3 sequence: CASRGQVLGGYTF. The CDR3 bases are TGTGCCAGCAGGGGACAGGTTTTAGGTGGCTACACCTTC.

The J gene is TRBJ1-1, the V gene TRBV12-3 or TRBV12-4; 7 bases are shared with TRBD1. The CDR3 spans 14 residues. Trimming cost V 6 bases and J 9 bases; bases outside gene matches: 13. CDR3 residues: CASRSPGTEAKAFF. CDR3 DNA sequence: TGTGCCAGCAGATCTCCCGGGACAGAAGCCAAAGCTTTCTTT.

V usage is TRBV13 and J usage is TRBJ2-7, with 10 bases fitting TRBD2. J was trimmed by 6 bases and V by 4 bases; bases with no gene match: 3. Per germline, CDR1 PRHDT and CDR2 FYEKMQ (reference sequence). The CDR3 covers 13 residues. The CDR3 sequence is CASSSGLALEQYF. Written as DNA, the CDR3 is TGTGCCAGCAGCTCGGGACTAGCGCTCGAGCAGTACTTC.

By sample fraction, this clonotype is medium-sized (0.01 to 0.1%). The chain links TRBV29-1 to TRBJ2-1; D is perhaps TRBD1 or TRBD2 (6 bases each). This CDR3 is 10 amino acids long. V lost 6 bases and J 10 bases, leaving 10 bases between the germline ends. CDR1 and CDR2 from the germline V gene are SQVTM and ANQGSEA. The chain's CDR3 is CSVGGTEQFF. The DNA of the CDR3 is TGCAGCGTAGGCGGGACAGAGCAGTTCTTC.

This clonotype is deemed medium-sized. The chain combines TRBV27 with TRBJ2-7, with 7 bases matching TRBD2. V was pared by 0 bases and J by 3 bases, with 11 bases of the junction left unmatched. This CDR3 is built from 17 residues. Germline V CDR1 and CDR2: MNHEY, SMNVEV (reference sequence). The CDR3 loop is CASSLSLSGGPLYEQYF. The CDR3 nucleotides read TGTGCCAGCAGTTTATCCCTCTCGGGAGGTCCCCTCTACGAGCAGTACTTC.

This chain uses TRBV14 with TRBJ1-2; no reliable D call. Trimming removed 2 bases from V and 4 bases from J, with 11 bases in between. From germline, CDR1 is SGHDN and CDR2 FVKESK. This CDR3 has 14 amino acids. The CDR3 sequence is CASSQSGSIYGYTF. The CDR3 bases are TGTGCCAGCAGCCAAAGCGGATCCATCTATGGCTACACCTTC. Supplemented by reference TRBV14 and TRBJ1-2, the full variable domain reads EAGVTQFPSHSVIEKGQTVTLRCDPISGHDNLYWYRRVMGKEIKFLLHFVKESKQDESGMPNNRFLAERTGGTYSTLKVQPAELEDSGVYFCASSQSGSIYGYTFGSGTRLTVV.

By share, this clonotype ranks as medium-sized. The V and J genes are TRBV5-6 and TRBJ2-3; 9 bases are a match to TRBD2. The CDR3 has 17 residues. The ends lost 3 bases at V and 9 bases at J; junction bases unmatched: 17. Germline CDR1 is SGHDT and CDR2 is YYEEEE. CDR3 residues: CASSWGGLAGSSATQYF. As DNA, the CDR3 is TGTGCCAGCAGCTGGGGGGGGCTAGCGGGGTCCTCCGCGACGCAGTATTTT.

The chain carries TRBV5-1 and TRBJ1-1, with D possibly being TRBD1 (6 bases). V was shortened by 1 base and J by 5 bases, with 18 bases between the two germline ends. The CDR3 has 16 residues. The germline CDR1 and CDR2 sequences are SGHRS and YFSETQ. CDR3 amino acids: CASSLTGPSTTTEAFF. The CDR3 DNA reads TGCGCCAGCAGCTTGACAGGGCCCTCGACGACGACTGAAGCTTTCTTT.

V gene TRBV30 combines with J gene TRBJ2-7; the D call may be TRBD1 or TRBD2 (5 bases each). V was cut by 3 bases and J by 6 bases, with 21 bases left in between. Germline V gene sequence: CDR1 GTSNPN, CDR2 SVGIG (reference sequence). This CDR3 contains 15 residues. In nucleotides, the CDR3 is TGTGCCTGGAGCGGCCCGGCCGGGACCTCGAGCGAGCAGTACTTC. Translating it yields CAWSGPAGTSSEQYF.

This clonotype has only a few counts. V gene TRBV12-3 or TRBV12-4 combines with J gene TRBJ1-5, with a tentative D call TRBD1 (5 bases). The V and J ends lost 5 bases and 5 bases respectively, with 16 bases between them. The CDR3 covers 15 residues. CDR3 protein: CASSIRTPKDQPQHF. CDR3 DNA: TGTGCCAGCAGTATCCGGACACCCAAAGATCAGCCCCAGCATTTT.

This clonotype ranks as medium-sized. This chain links TRBV5-4 with TRBJ2-3; 11 bases are a match to TRBD1. CDR1 is SGHNT, CDR2 YYREEE, per germline (reference sequence). Trimming at V came to 4 bases and at J to 2 bases, leaving 3 bases not matched to a gene. The CDR3 is made up of 15 amino acids. In DNA, the CDR3 is TGTGCCAGCAGCGCGGACAGGGGGCCCACAGATACGCAGTATTTT. Protein: CASSADRGPTDTQYF. Using reference TRBV5-4 and TRBJ2-3 for the parts outside the CDR3, the full variable domain is ETGVTQSPTHLIKTRGQQVTLRCSSQSGHNTVSWYQQALGQGPQFIFQYYREEENGRGNFPPRFSGLQFPNYSSELNVNALELDDSALYLCASSADRGPTDTQYFGPGTRLTVL.

This clonotype is labeled medium-sized. Compared with germline, one end of the junction differs, possibly owing to a read error. Here the CDR3 DNA reads TGTGCCAGCAGATTGGGGTATAATTCACCCCTCCACTTT. Translation: CASRLGYNSPLHF. The chain recombines TRBV5-5 with TRBJ1-6, with D unresolved. The CDR3 has 13 amino acids. Germline-derived CDR1 and CDR2 are SGHKS and YYEKEE (reference sequence).

The V and J genes are TRBV19 and TRBJ1-2; 9 nucleotides agree with TRBD1. There are 14 residues in the CDR3. V lost 6 bases to trimming and J lost 8 bases; unmatched junction nucleotides: 10. Per germline, CDR1 LNHDA and CDR2 SQIVND (reference sequence). CDR3 amino acids: CASSVTGTGIGYTF. The CDR3, as DNA: TGTGCCAGTAGCGTAACCGGGACAGGGATCGGCTACACCTTC.

V usage is TRBV19 and J usage is TRBJ2-5; D could derive from TRBD1 or TRBD2 (5 bases each). The CDR3 has 14 residues. The V gene lost 5 bases and the J gene lost 4 bases, with 14 bases spanning the gap. Germline CDR1 reads LNHDA; CDR2 reads SQIVND (reference sequence). The CDR3 DNA reads TGTGCCAGTAGTGGGGGATCGGGCCCAGAGACCCAGTACTTC. It translates to CASSGGSGPETQYF.

By share, this clonotype counts as medium-sized. This chain links TRBV19 with TRBJ2-7; perhaps TRBD1 as D (5 bases). Trimming cost V 0 bases and J 3 bases, with 18 bases left between them. CDR3 length: 17 amino acids. Germline V gene sequence: CDR1 LNHDA, CDR2 SQIVND (reference sequence). The DNA of the CDR3 is TGTGCCAGTAGTATAGAGGTAGGGGTGGATCGGGTCTACGAGCAGTACTTC. Amino acids: CASSIEVGVDRVYEQYF.

This clonotype was seen at least ten times. This chain joins TRBV24-1 and TRBJ1-5, with TRBD1 matching 11 bases. Trimming removed 3 bases from V and 6 bases from J; junction bases left unmatched: 3. Germline CDR1 and CDR2: KGHDR and SFDVKD. This CDR3 spans 15 amino acids. The CDR3 loop is CATSDAGQGAQPQHF. In nucleotides, the CDR3 is TGTGCCACCAGTGATGCCGGACAGGGGGCTCAGCCCCAGCATTTT.

The sample holds a few counts of this clonotype. The J gene is TRBJ1-1, the V gene TRBV6-2 or TRBV6-3, with unresolved D. The CDR3 spans 14 residues. V shed 6 bases and J shed 2 bases, with 13 bases lying between them. Germline V lookup: CDR1 MNHEY, CDR2 SVGEGT. As DNA, the CDR3 is TGTGCCAGCAGCTCCGGGAAAGAAAACACTGAAGCTTTCTTT. This translates into CASSSGKENTEAFF.

The chain carries TRBV5-4 and TRBJ1-6; 9 nucleotides line up with TRBD1. The CDR3 consists of 18 residues. The V segment lost 0 bases and the J segment 4 bases; nucleotides outside the gene matches: 8. The V gene's germline CDR1 is SGHNT and CDR2 YYREEE (reference sequence). The CDR3 DNA is TGTGCCAGCAGCTTGGGGGGACAGGGAGGGCTTTATAATTCACCCCTCCACTTT. Its translation is CASSLGGQGGLYNSPLHF.

Concerning this clonotype: One end of the junction varies from germline; a read error may be responsible. The chain carries TRBV6-1 and TRBJ1-2, with D tentatively TRBD1 (5 bases). Germline V CDR1 and CDR2: MNHNS, SASEGT. The CDR3 extends over 14 amino acids. CDR3 amino acids: CANSPGPNNYGYTF. The CDR3 DNA reads as TGTGCCAACAGTCCGGGACCGAATAACTATGGCTACACCTTC.